This T cell receptor (beta chain) appears in the sequencing data of a study of CD8 T cells in Susac syndrome. Random hexamers primed reverse transcription of about 0.5 to 1 ug RNA. TCRdb independently ran MiXCR on the immunoSEQ multiplex PCR reads; one entry per CDR3 protein. The sample shows about 290,000 distinct CDR3 sequences, around 85% of them seen only once. In regard to this clonotype: The target antigen is unknown.

Study results and limitations: The study's TCR sequencing and HLA analysis drew on a certain number of individuals. That number was acknowledged as relatively small.

From blood CD8+ and CD4+ T cells, TCR beta sequences were generated. The CDR3 is 19 amino acids. Germline CDR1 reads MNHEY; CDR2 reads SVGEGT. Trimming removed 6 bases at V and 1 base at J, with 24 bases between. The TCR comes from a human donor with multiple sclerosis. Sequencing used CD8+ T cells from PBMCs. This chain uses TRBV6-2 or TRBV6-3 with TRBJ2-2, with D possibly being TRBD1 or TRBD2 (5 bases each). The CDR3 sequence is CASSYVRDRPRLNTGELFF. The CDR3 DNA reads TGTGCCAGCAGCTATGTGAGGGACCGGCCGCGACTGAACACCGGGGAGCTGTTTTTT.